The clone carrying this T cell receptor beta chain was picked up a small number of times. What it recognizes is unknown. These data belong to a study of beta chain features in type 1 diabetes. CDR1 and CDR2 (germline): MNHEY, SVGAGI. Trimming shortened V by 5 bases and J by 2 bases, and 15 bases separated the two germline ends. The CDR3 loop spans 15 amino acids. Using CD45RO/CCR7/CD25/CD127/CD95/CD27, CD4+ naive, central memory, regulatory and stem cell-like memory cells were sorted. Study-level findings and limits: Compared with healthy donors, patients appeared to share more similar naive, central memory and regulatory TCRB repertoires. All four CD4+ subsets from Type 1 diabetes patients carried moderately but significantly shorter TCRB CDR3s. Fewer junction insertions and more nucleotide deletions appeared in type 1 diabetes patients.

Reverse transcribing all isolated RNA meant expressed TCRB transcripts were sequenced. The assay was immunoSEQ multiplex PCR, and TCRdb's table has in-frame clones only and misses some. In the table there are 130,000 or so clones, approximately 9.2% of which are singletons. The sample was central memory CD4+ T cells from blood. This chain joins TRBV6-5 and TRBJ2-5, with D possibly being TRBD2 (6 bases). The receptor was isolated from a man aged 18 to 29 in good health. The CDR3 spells CASSHRLGPQETQYF. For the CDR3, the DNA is TGTGCCAGCAGTCACCGACTAGGCCCACAAGAGACCCAGTACTTC.